The clone carrying this T cell receptor (beta chain) showed up many times. Its antigen is as yet unknown. Germline V gene sequence: CDR1 SEHNR, CDR2 FQNEAQ (reference sequence). The V end was cut by 2 bases, the J end by 0 bases, with 9 bases between. This CDR3 comprises 15 residues. This entry belongs to a study of T cell repertoires in cytomegalovirus infection. Study-level background: CMV epitopes used comprised recently identified HLA-C-restricted ones and well-studied HLA-B-restricted ones. In public TCR beta signatures, there were indications of both CMV infection and matching HLA type. Study outcomes and limitations: Carriers of CMV plus the relevant HLA were identified by cumulative public TCR beta family frequency. Within the response measured ex vivo, HLA-C-restricted CMV-specific TCR beta clonotypes were dominant.

A single record per CDR3 protein comes from TCRdb applying MiXCR to the reads. The sample carries some 940,000 distinct CDR3 sequences, around 32% recorded once. V is TRBV7-9 and J is TRBJ2-3; unclear D gene. Sequencing was performed on cultured CD8+ T cells from PBMCs, taken from culture after CMV antigen stimulation. This clonotype was sampled from a human donor in good health (CMV status not recorded). Some clones in this sample may be carry-over from other donors' samples. Written as DNA, the CDR3 is TGTGCCAGCAGCTTACGACATATTAGCACAGATACGCAGTATTTT. It encodes CASSLRHISTDTQYF.